Listed below are T cell receptor beta chains from one sample, sequenced in a study of beta chain features in type 1 diabetes. Profiled with immunoSEQ multiplex PCR; TCRdb holds only in-frame clones, not every one. The table lists over 700,000 clones, about a sixth of them singletons, with 0.02% to 0.03% in the top ten. Sequenced: naive CD4+ T cells from blood. These receptors were collected from a woman younger than 35 in good health. The CDR3 runs from the conserved cysteine through the conserved F or W. D genes are given only for firm matches. Clone size is shown for a subset of rows, as once, few, many or a class of expanded clone.

clone_size: .
d_call: TRBD1
v_call: TRBV28
j_call: TRBJ2-3
cdr3_nt: TGTGCCAGCAGCCTACCCCGACAGGGGATTAGCACAGATACGCAGTATTTT
cdr3_aa: CASSLPRQGISTDTQYF

clone_size: few
d_call: .
v_call: TRBV5-1
j_call: TRBJ1-1
cdr3_nt: TGCGCCAGCAGCTTCTCACTTCCAGGAGAAGCTTTCTTT
cdr3_aa: CASSFSLPGEAFF

clone_size: .
d_call: .
v_call: TRBV4-2
j_call: TRBJ2-3
cdr3_nt: TGTGCCAGCAGCCAAGATGTAAACACAGATACGCAGTATTTT
cdr3_aa: CASSQDVNTDTQYF

clone_size: .
d_call: .
v_call: TRBV7-8
j_call: TRBJ2-5
cdr3_nt: TGTGCCAGCAGCTTAACTGTTCCGGGCTCTGGGGCGGAGACCCAGTACTTC
cdr3_aa: CASSLTVPGSGAETQYF

clone_size: .
d_call: TRBD2
v_call: TRBV7-2
j_call: TRBJ2-3
cdr3_nt: TGTGCCAGCAGCCCCCGCTTGACTAGCGGGAGCACAGATACGCAGTATTTT
cdr3_aa: CASSPRLTSGSTDTQYF

clone_size: .
d_call: .
v_call: TRBV18
j_call: TRBJ2-7
cdr3_nt: TGTGCCAGCTCACAGGCCGGAGGGGGCGAGCAGTACTTC
cdr3_aa: CASSQAGGGEQYF

clone_size: .
d_call: .
v_call: TRBV28
j_call: TRBJ2-6
cdr3_nt: TGTGCCAGCAGGTCAGGAGGAGCTGGGGCCAACGTCCTGACTTTC
cdr3_aa: CASRSGGAGANVLTF

clone_size: .
d_call: TRBD1
v_call: TRBV5-1
j_call: TRBJ2-5
cdr3_nt: TGCGCCAGCAGCAAGGGACAGGGGGCGAGGGAGACCCAGTACTTC
cdr3_aa: CASSKGQGARETQYF

clone_size: few
d_call: .
v_call: TRBV7-8
j_call: TRBJ2-7
cdr3_nt: TGTGCCAGCAGCGAAGAGCGGCAATTTTGGCGCGAGCAGTACTTC
cdr3_aa: CASSEERQFWREQYF

clone_size: .
d_call: .
v_call: TRBV5-1
j_call: TRBJ2-7
cdr3_nt: TGCGCCAGCAGCTTGTTCCTAAGCGGGACACGCTACGAGCAGTACTTC
cdr3_aa: CASSLFLSGTRYEQYF

clone_size: .
d_call: .
v_call: TRBV7-2
j_call: TRBJ2-1
cdr3_nt: TGTGCCAGCAGCTTAGAACGGGAGAATGAGCAGTTCTTC
cdr3_aa: CASSLERENEQFF

clone_size: few
d_call: .
v_call: TRBV28
j_call: TRBJ2-5
cdr3_nt: TGTGCCAGCAAGGCGGGACCTCAAGAGACCCAGTACTTC
cdr3_aa: CASKAGPQETQYF

clone_size: .
d_call: .
v_call: TRBV6-1
j_call: TRBJ1-2
cdr3_nt: TGTGCCAGCAGTGAGACAGGTTATGGCTACACCTTC
cdr3_aa: CASSETGYGYTF

clone_size: .
d_call: .
v_call: TRBV27
j_call: TRBJ2-1
cdr3_nt: TGTGCCAGCGGGTGGGGGGTGCGGTTCTTC
cdr3_aa: CASGWGVRFF

clone_size: .
d_call: TRBD1
v_call: TRBV10-3
j_call: TRBJ1-2
cdr3_nt: TGTGCCATCAGCCCCTCAGGGGGATTTGGCTACACCTTC
cdr3_aa: CAISPSGGFGYTF

clone_size: few
d_call: .
v_call: TRBV4-2
j_call: TRBJ2-2
cdr3_nt: TGTGCCAGCAGCCAAGATCGGAAATCGAACACCGGGGAGCTGTTTTTT
cdr3_aa: CASSQDRKSNTGELFF

clone_size: .
d_call: .
v_call: TRBV10-3
j_call: TRBJ1-5
cdr3_nt: TGTGCCATCAGTGACGGGGACATTCTCTCCCAGCATTTT
cdr3_aa: CAISDGDILSQHF

clone_size: few
d_call: TRBD2
v_call: TRBV9
j_call: TRBJ2-5
cdr3_nt: TGTGCCAGCAGCTCGCTAGCGGGAGGAAAAAGGCAAGAGACCCAGTACTTC
cdr3_aa: CASSSLAGGKRQETQYF

clone_size: .
d_call: .
v_call: TRBV7-9
j_call: TRBJ2-2
cdr3_nt: TGTGCCAGCAGCTTAGGTGGAACCGGGGAGCTGTTTTTT
cdr3_aa: CASSLGGTGELFF

clone_size: .
d_call: .
v_call: TRBV10-3
j_call: TRBJ1-2
cdr3_nt: TGTGCCATCAGTGAGTCGGCAGCTCGACAGAATGGCTACACCTTC
cdr3_aa: CAISESAARQNGYTF

clone_size: few
d_call: TRBD1
v_call: TRBV5-1
j_call: TRBJ1-1
cdr3_nt: TGCGCCAGCAGCTTGACAGGGGCCCATCTGAAGGCTGAAGCTTTCTTT
cdr3_aa: CASSLTGAHLKAEAFF

clone_size: .
d_call: .
v_call: TRBV6-6
j_call: TRBJ2-7
cdr3_nt: TGTGCCAGCAGTTACTCAGGGGTATCCCTCTCCTACGAGCAGTACTTC
cdr3_aa: CASSYSGVSLSYEQYF

clone_size: .
d_call: TRBD2
v_call: TRBV7-2
j_call: TRBJ2-5
cdr3_nt: TGTGCCAGCAGCTCATTAGCGGGAGGGCGACGCGAGACCCAGTACTTC
cdr3_aa: CASSSLAGGRRETQYF

clone_size: .
d_call: .
v_call: TRBV7-3
j_call: TRBJ2-1
cdr3_nt: TGTGCCAGCAGCCCCCACCTCTCCCAAGTGGTCTACAATGAGCAGTTCTTC
cdr3_aa: CASSPHLSQVVYNEQFF

clone_size: .
d_call: .
v_call: TRBV11-3
j_call: TRBJ2-1
cdr3_nt: TGTGCCAGCAGCCCAAGGGTCGGTGAGCAGTTCTTC
cdr3_aa: CASSPRVGEQFF

clone_size: few
d_call: TRBD2
v_call: TRBV23-1
j_call: TRBJ2-3
cdr3_nt: TGCGCCAGCAGTCGCAAATGCAGCGGGAGGGATAGCACAGATACGCAGTATTTT
cdr3_aa: CASSRKCSGRDSTDTQYF

clone_size: few
d_call: .
v_call: TRBV7-2
j_call: TRBJ1-1
cdr3_nt: TGTGCCAGCAGCTCAGGGCGCGGGCTGACTGAAGCTTTCTTT
cdr3_aa: CASSSGRGLTEAFF

clone_size: .
d_call: TRBD1
v_call: TRBV7-6
j_call: TRBJ2-5
cdr3_nt: TGTGCCAGCAGCTTAGCGGGGACAGGACAGGAGACCCAGTACTTC
cdr3_aa: CASSLAGTGQETQYF

clone_size: .
d_call: TRBD1
v_call: TRBV18
j_call: TRBJ1-5
cdr3_nt: TGTCCCAGCTCACGACAGGGGGCCGATCAGCCCCAGCATTTT
cdr3_aa: CPSSRQGADQPQHF

clone_size: .
d_call: TRBD1
v_call: TRBV27
j_call: TRBJ1-1
cdr3_nt: TGTGCCAGCAGGGGACAGATTAACACTGAAGCTTTCTTT
cdr3_aa: CASRGQINTEAFF

clone_size: .
d_call: TRBD1
v_call: TRBV27
j_call: TRBJ2-2
cdr3_nt: TGTGCCAGCAGTTTCGACAGGGCAGACACCGGGGAGCTGTTTTTT
cdr3_aa: CASSFDRADTGELFF

clone_size: few
d_call: .
v_call: TRBV15
j_call: TRBJ2-1
cdr3_nt: TGTGCCACCAGCAGGGACGGCTACAATGAGCAGTTCTTC
cdr3_aa: CATSRDGYNEQFF

clone_size: .
d_call: TRBD2
v_call: TRBV9
j_call: TRBJ2-1
cdr3_nt: TGTGCCAGCAGCGTAGCGGGACTAGCCTACAATGAGCAGTTCTTC
cdr3_aa: CASSVAGLAYNEQFF

clone_size: .
d_call: .
v_call: TRBV18
j_call: TRBJ2-7
cdr3_nt: TGTGCCAGCTCACCACAGGGCGGCTACGAGCAGTACTTC
cdr3_aa: CASSPQGGYEQYF

clone_size: .
d_call: .
v_call: TRBV7-2
j_call: TRBJ2-7
cdr3_nt: TGTGCCAGCACCCGGGACCGAGACTCCTACGAGCAGTACTTC
cdr3_aa: CASTRDRDSYEQYF

clone_size: few
d_call: .
v_call: TRBV28
j_call: TRBJ1-5
cdr3_nt: TGTGCCAGCAGATCAAGGGTCAACCAGCCCCAGCATTTT
cdr3_aa: CASRSRVNQPQHF

clone_size: few
d_call: .
v_call: TRBV9
j_call: TRBJ2-7
cdr3_nt: TGTGCCAGCAGCCCCCACTCAGGGTTCGGTTTCTACGAGCAGTACTTC
cdr3_aa: CASSPHSGFGFYEQYF

clone_size: .
d_call: .
v_call: TRBV2
j_call: TRBJ1-5
cdr3_nt: TGTGCCAGCAGCGTCCGCCTAACCAATCAGCCCCAGCATTTT
cdr3_aa: CASSVRLTNQPQHF

clone_size: .
d_call: TRBD2
v_call: TRBV9
j_call: TRBJ2-1
cdr3_nt: TGTGCCAGCAGCGTAGGTAGCGGGAGCTCCTACAATGAGCAGTTCTTC
cdr3_aa: CASSVGSGSSYNEQFF

clone_size: .
d_call: TRBD1
v_call: TRBV28
j_call: TRBJ1-5
cdr3_nt: TGTGCCAGCAGTTTCGTACAGGGGGCTTATAGCAATCAGCCCCAGCATTTT
cdr3_aa: CASSFVQGAYSNQPQHF

clone_size: .
d_call: .
v_call: TRBV7-9
j_call: TRBJ2-4
cdr3_nt: TGTGCCAGCAGCTTCAGGGGCCTAGCCAAAAACATTCAGTACTTC
cdr3_aa: CASSFRGLAKNIQYF

clone_size: few
d_call: .
v_call: TRBV19
j_call: TRBJ1-5
cdr3_nt: TGTGCCAGTAGTATACGAGGCAATCAGCCCCAGCATTTT
cdr3_aa: CASSIRGNQPQHF

clone_size: .
d_call: TRBD1
v_call: TRBV7-2
j_call: TRBJ2-1
cdr3_nt: TGTGCCAGCAGCTTAGGACAGGGATTGGAGCAGTTCTTC
cdr3_aa: CASSLGQGLEQFF

clone_size: .
d_call: TRBD1
v_call: TRBV10-3
j_call: TRBJ1-1
cdr3_nt: TGTGCCATCAGTGCCGCAGGGGGCGGCACTGAAGCTTTCTTT
cdr3_aa: CAISAAGGGTEAFF

clone_size: .
d_call: .
v_call: TRBV18
j_call: TRBJ2-5
cdr3_nt: TGTGCCAGCTCACGAGGGAAGGAAGAGACCCAGTACTTC
cdr3_aa: CASSRGKEETQYF

clone_size: .
d_call: .
v_call: TRBV25-1
j_call: TRBJ2-3
cdr3_nt: TGTGCCAGCAGTGAATATGGCGGGGCCACAGATACGCAGTATTTT
cdr3_aa: CASSEYGGATDTQYF

clone_size: .
d_call: TRBD1
v_call: TRBV7-2
j_call: TRBJ2-7
cdr3_nt: TGTGCCAGCAGCTTAGCCTCCGGGACAGGTGGGAACGAGCAGTACTTC
cdr3_aa: CASSLASGTGGNEQYF

clone_size: few
d_call: .
v_call: TRBV28
j_call: TRBJ2-6
cdr3_nt: TGTGCCAGCAGCCCGGTGAGAGGGGGAGCAGGGGCCAACGTCCTGACTTTC
cdr3_aa: CASSPVRGGAGANVLTF

clone_size: few
d_call: .
v_call: TRBV20-1
j_call: TRBJ2-5
cdr3_nt: TGCAGTGCAGCCCCACTGGAGACCCAGTACTTC
cdr3_aa: CSAAPLETQYF

clone_size: few
d_call: .
v_call: TRBV28
j_call: TRBJ2-1
cdr3_nt: TGTGCCAGCAGTTTAGCCTCTCCCCATGAGCAGTTCTTC
cdr3_aa: CASSLASPHEQFF